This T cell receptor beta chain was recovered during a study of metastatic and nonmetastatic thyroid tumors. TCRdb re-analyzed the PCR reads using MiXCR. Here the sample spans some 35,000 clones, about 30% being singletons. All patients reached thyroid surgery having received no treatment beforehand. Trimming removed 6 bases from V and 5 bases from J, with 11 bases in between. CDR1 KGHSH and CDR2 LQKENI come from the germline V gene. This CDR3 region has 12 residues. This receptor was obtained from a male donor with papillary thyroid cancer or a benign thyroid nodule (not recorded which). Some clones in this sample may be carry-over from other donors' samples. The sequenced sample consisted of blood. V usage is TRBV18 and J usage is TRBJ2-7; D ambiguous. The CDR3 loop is CASSQSRNEQYF. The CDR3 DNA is TGTGCCAGCTCGCAATCTCGCAACGAGCAGTACTTC.